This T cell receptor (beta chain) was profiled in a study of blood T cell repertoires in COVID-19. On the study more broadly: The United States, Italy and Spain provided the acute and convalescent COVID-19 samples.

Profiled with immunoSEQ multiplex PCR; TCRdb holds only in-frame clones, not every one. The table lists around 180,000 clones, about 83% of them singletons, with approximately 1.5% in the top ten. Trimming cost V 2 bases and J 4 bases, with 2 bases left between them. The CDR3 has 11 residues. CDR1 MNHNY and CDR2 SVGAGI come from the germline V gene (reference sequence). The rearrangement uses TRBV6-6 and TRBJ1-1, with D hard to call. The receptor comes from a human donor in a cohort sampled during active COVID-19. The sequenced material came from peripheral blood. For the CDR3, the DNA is TGTGCCAGCAGTTACCTCACTGAAGCTTTCTTT. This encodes CASSYLTEAFF.